Described below is a single T cell receptor (beta chain) sequence and its context. These data originate in a study of identical twins. The CDR3 is 14 amino acids. V shed 6 bases and J shed 8 bases, with 20 bases lying between them. MiXCR, applied by TCRdb to the 5' RACE reads, yields one record per CDR3 protein. Among 1.5 million to 2 million distinct CDR3 sequences listed, around 33% were seen once. This clonotype originated in a newborn girl in good health. This chain connects TRBV12-3 or TRBV12-4 to TRBJ2-7; a weak D match, TRBD1 (6 bases). The specimen was cord blood. CDR3 in DNA: TGTGCCAGCAGCATACAGGGTTCCGGTGCGCAGCAGTACTTC. Its translation: CASSIQGSGAQQYF.